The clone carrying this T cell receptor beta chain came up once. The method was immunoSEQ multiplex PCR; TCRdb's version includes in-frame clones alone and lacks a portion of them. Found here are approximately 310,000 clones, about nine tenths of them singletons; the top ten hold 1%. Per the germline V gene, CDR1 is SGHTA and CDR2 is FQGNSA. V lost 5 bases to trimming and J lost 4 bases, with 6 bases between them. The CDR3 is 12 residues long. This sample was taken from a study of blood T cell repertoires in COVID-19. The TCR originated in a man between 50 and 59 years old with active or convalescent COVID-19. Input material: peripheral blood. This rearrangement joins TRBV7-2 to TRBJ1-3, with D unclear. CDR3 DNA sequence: TGTGCCAGCAGCCCACAGGGAAACACCATATATTTT. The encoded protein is CASSPQGNTIYF.